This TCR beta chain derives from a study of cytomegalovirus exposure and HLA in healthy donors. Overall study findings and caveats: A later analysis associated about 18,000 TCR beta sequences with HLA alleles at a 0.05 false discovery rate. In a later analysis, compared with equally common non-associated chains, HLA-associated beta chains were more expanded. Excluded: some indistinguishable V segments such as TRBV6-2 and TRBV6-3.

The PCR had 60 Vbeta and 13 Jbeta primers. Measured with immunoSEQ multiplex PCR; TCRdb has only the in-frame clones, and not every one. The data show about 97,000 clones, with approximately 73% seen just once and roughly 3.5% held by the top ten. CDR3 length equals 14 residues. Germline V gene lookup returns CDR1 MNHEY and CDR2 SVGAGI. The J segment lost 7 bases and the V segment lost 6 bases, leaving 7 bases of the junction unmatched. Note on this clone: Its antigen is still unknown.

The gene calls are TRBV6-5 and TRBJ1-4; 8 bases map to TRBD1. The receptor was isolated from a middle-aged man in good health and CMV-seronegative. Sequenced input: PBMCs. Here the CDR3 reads CASSRDRGSEKLFF. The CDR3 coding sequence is TGTGCCAGCAGCCGCGACAGGGGATCTGAAAAACTGTTTTTT.